This entry describes one T cell receptor (beta chain). The data derive from a study of blood T cell repertoires in COVID-19. Generated by immunoSEQ multiplex PCR, the TCRdb table keeps only in-frame clones and is missing some. The sample has fewer than 200,000 clones, roughly four fifths seen once. V lost 5 bases and J lost 0; bases outside the gene matches: 9. This CDR3 has 17 residues. Germline lookup yields CDR1 SGHAT and CDR2 FQNNGV. V is TRBV11-2 and J is TRBJ2-4, with 8 bases aligning to TRBD2. The sample was PBMCs or T cells enriched from blood (not recorded which). The receptor's source is a man aged 45-65 years who had recovered from COVID-19. This CDR3 is CASSGGRGGIAKNIQYF. The CDR3 bases are TGTGCCAGCAGCGGGGGCCGGGGGGGGATAGCCAAAAACATTCAGTACTTC. Together with reference TRBV11-2 and TRBJ2-4, the CDR3 gives the full variable domain: EAGVAQSPRYKIIEKRQSVAFWCNPISGHATLYWYQQILGQGPKLLIQFQNNGVVDDSQLPKDRFSAERLKGVDSTLKIQPAKLEDSAVYLCASSGGRGGIAKNIQYFGAGTRLSVL.